A selection of T cell receptor beta chains follows, all from one sample in a study of PD-1 blockade in mismatch repair-deficient tumors. Repertoires were generated with immunoSEQ multiplex PCR, while TCRdb's copy carries only in-frame clones and drops some. The sample lists 40,000 to 60,000 clones; approximately 80% were seen once. Sequenced material: peripheral blood, taken 4 weeks after starting pembrolizumab. These receptors were obtained from an adult with mismatch repair-deficient cancer. CDR3s include the opening cysteine and the closing phenylalanine or tryptophan. Each record gives: D gene, clone size, J gene, V gene, CDR3 protein, CDR3 DNA. D genes are given only for firm matches. Size values are once, few and many counts, or a class for expanded clones, and some rows have none.

>.|once|TRBJ1-1|TRBV5-5
CASSLIQMNTEAFF
TGTGCCAGCAGCTTGATACAAATGAACACTGAAGCTTTCTTT
>.|.|TRBJ2-5|TRBV14
CASSQAGREHETQYF
TGTGCCAGCAGCCAAGCAGGGCGGGAACACGAGACCCAGTACTTC
>.|.|TRBJ1-1|TRBV27
CASRLITEAFF
TGTGCCAGCAGGTTGATCACTGAAGCTTTCTTT
>TRBD1|.|TRBJ1-2|TRBV9
CASSVEGQGILNRGYTF
TGTGCCAGCAGCGTAGAGGGACAGGGGATTCTAAATCGTGGCTACACCTTC
>TRBD2|.|TRBJ2-1|TRBV4-3
CASSQDPTSVNEQFF
TGCGCCAGCAGCCAAGACCCGACTAGCGTCAATGAGCAGTTCTTC
>TRBD2|.|TRBJ2-1|TRBV7-3
CASQRGGRDEQFF
TGTGCCAGCCAACGCGGGGGACGCGATGAGCAGTTCTTC
>.|.|TRBJ1-2|TRBV6-1
CASRAGLTYGYTF
TGTGCCAGCAGGGCGGGACTGACCTATGGCTACACCTTC
>TRBD2|.|TRBJ2-1|TRBV6-6
CASSYGSGRYNEQFF
TGTGCCAGCAGTTATGGCAGCGGGAGATACAATGAGCAGTTCTTC
>.|.|TRBJ1-1|TRBV19
CASSIGLVNTEAFF
TGTGCCAGTAGTATAGGATTGGTGAACACTGAAGCTTTCTTT
>.|.|TRBJ1-5|TRBV19
CASSKGPESNQPQHF
TGTGCCAGTAGTAAGGGACCGGAATCCAATCAGCCCCAGCATTTT
>TRBD1|.|TRBJ2-3|TRBV6-5
CASRMTGGETDTQYF
TGTGCCAGCAGGATGACAGGGGGCGAGACAGATACGCAGTATTTT
>.|.|TRBJ1-2|TRBV2
CASSESGDYGYTF
TGTGCCAGCAGTGAATCAGGGGACTATGGCTACACCTTC
>.|.|TRBJ2-7|TRBV7-3
CASSSSTGTLHF
TGTGCCAGCAGTTCGTCTACCGGGACCCTCCACTTC
>.|.|TRBJ1-1|TRBV7-9
CASSLGGYAEAFF
TGTGCCAGCAGCTTAGGGGGGTACGCTGAAGCTTTCTTT
>.|.|TRBJ2-7|TRBV4-2
CASSQEGAPNYEQYF
TGTGCCAGCAGCCAAGAGGGGGCCCCGAACTACGAGCAGTACTTC
>.|.|TRBJ1-5|TRBV10-3
CAISDQGGNQPQHF
TGTGCCATCAGTGACCAGGGCGGCAATCAGCCCCAGCATTTT